This T cell receptor beta chain originates from a study of CD8+CD57+ T cells in acquired aplastic anemia. The germline gives CDR1 DFQATT, CDR2 SNEGSKA (reference sequence). The V and J ends lost 8 bases and 4 bases respectively, with 11 bases between them. The CDR3 spans 11 residues. Profiling that covered TCR beta VDJ and CDR3 relied on genomic DNA as its template. Using its own MiXCR run on the reads, TCRdb lists one record per CDR3 protein. The sample shows fewer than 200,000 distinct CDR3 sequences, approximately 52% of them seen only once. The patients chosen for sequencing had shown expansion of CD8+CD57+ cells (detected by flow cytometry).

V gene TRBV20-1 combines with J gene TRBJ1-2; D gene uncertain. The receptor was isolated from a human donor with aplastic anemia. Source material: sorted CD4+, CD8+, or CD8+CD57+ T cells (not recorded which) from PBMCs. This CDR3 reads CSSDWGYGYTF. The CDR3 nucleotides read TGCAGTTCCGACTGGGGCTATGGCTACACCTTC.